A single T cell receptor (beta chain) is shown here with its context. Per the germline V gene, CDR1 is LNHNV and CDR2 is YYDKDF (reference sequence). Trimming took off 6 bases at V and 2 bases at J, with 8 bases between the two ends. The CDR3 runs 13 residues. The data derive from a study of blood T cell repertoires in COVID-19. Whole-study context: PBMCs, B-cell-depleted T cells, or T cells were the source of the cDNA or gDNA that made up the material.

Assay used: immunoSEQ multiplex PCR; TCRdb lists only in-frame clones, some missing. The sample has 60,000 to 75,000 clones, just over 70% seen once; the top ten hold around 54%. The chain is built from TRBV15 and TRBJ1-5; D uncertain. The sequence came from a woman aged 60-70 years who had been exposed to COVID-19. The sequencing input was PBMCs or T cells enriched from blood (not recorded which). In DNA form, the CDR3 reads TGTGCCACCAGTGGGCAACGCAATCAGCCCCAGCATTTT. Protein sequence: CATSGQRNQPQHF.